This T cell receptor (beta chain) was sequenced during a study of blood T cells in healthy people across ages. This CDR3 has 13 amino acids. Per the germline V gene, CDR1 is SGDLS and CDR2 is YYNGEE. V was pared by 0 bases and J by 7 bases, with 8 bases between. Russia was home to the donors, healthy Caucasian individuals aged 6 to 90. No fewer than 5.5 micrograms of total RNA were isolated from every sample. PCR was performed a second time for about 6 to 11 cycles using a sample-barcoded 5' primer and a J-beta primer mix. From the 5' RACE reads, TCRdb called clonotypes with MiXCR, one entry per CDR3 protein. The sample holds about 930,000 distinct CDR3 sequences, 25% to 30% seen once. This clonotype appeared a few times. This sample was shared with a second study, whose subject was T cells of mothers and their children. According to that study: Addition of sample barcodes and 2-4 random nucleotides occurred through the M1S primer of the second PCR.

Sequencing was performed on blood. This TCR came from a woman aged 40 to 50 in good health. The V call is TRBV9, the J call TRBJ2-1, with a tentative D call TRBD1 (5 bases). CDR3 residues: CASSVEGENEQFF. The CDR3 DNA reads as TGTGCCAGCAGCGTAGAAGGGGAAAATGAGCAGTTCTTC.